These 8 T cell receptor beta chains originate from one sample sequenced in a study of tumor and adjacent non-tumor tissue in lung cancer. Three rounds of nested PCR, following a modified ARM-PCR protocol, produced the TCRbeta library. TCRdb re-called the multiplex PCR reads through MiXCR, storing one row per CDR3 protein. The data contain 80,000 or so distinct CDR3 sequences, 80% to 90% of them singletons. The template was RNA from unsorted bulk tissue. More than 3 cm separated this lung sample from the edge of the tumor. The specimen sequenced was distant non-tumor lung tissue. The receptors were sampled from a man in his 60s with non-small cell lung cancer.

V usage is TRBV4-3 and J usage is TRBJ2-3, with 12 bases aligning to TRBD1. The CDR3 totals 17 residues. CDR1 and CDR2 (germline): LGHNA, YSLEER. The V gene end was trimmed by 2 bases and the J gene end by 11 bases; junction bases not matched to a gene: 14. CDR3 protein: CASSQWGTGQGASMQYF. CDR3 coding DNA: TGCGCCAGCAGCCAATGGGGTACGGGACAGGGGGCTAGTATGCAGTATTTT.

Points on this clonotype: Just one base apart from a much larger clone, this may be a read error. V gene TRBV11-2 combines with J gene TRBJ2-1; maybe TRBD2 (6 bases). The V gene's germline CDR1 is SGHAT and CDR2 FQNNGV. This CDR3 spans 13 amino acids. This CDR3 is CVSSLESSGEQFF. CDR3 DNA: TGTGTCAGCAGCTTGGAAAGTAGCGGCGAGCAGTTCTTC.

The chain combines TRBV10-2 with TRBJ2-7; D might be TRBD1 (6 bases). Germline V gives CDR1 WSHSY, CDR2 SAAADI. CDR3 length equals 13 residues. CDR3 loop: CTISDRQAYEQYF. The CDR3, as DNA: TGCACCATCAGTGACAGGCAGGCGTACGAGCAGTACTTC.

Comment on this clonotype: A read error is likely, as this CDR3 ends without the conserved phenylalanine or tryptophan. The V gene is TRBV11-3, the J gene TRBJ2-3, with 9 bases that match TRBD2. Germline CDR1 SGHNT, CDR2 YENEEA. The length of the CDR3 is 16 residues. CDR3 protein: CAGSLLAGGYTDKQYL. The CDR3 DNA reads as TGTGCCGGCAGCTTACTCGCGGGGGGGTACACAGATAAGCAGTATCTT.

Notes on this clonotype: Mismatch with germline at one junction end may stem from a read error. The chain carries TRBV14 and TRBJ2-1, with 12 bases identical to TRBD1. This CDR3 is built from 16 residues. Germline assignment: CDR1 SGHDN and CDR2 FVKESK. The CDR3 region is CATSSGTGGFYKEQFF. In DNA form, the CDR3 reads TGTGCCACCAGTTCCGGGACAGGGGGCTTCTACAAAGAGCAGTTCTTC.

In regard to this clonotype: This CDR3 is missing its conserved last phenylalanine or tryptophan, likely due to a read error. The rearrangement joins TRBV20-1 to TRBJ2-7; 7 bases agree with TRBD2. Unmatched junction bases numbered 13, after V lost 3 bases and J lost 8 bases. The CDR3 runs 14 residues. Germline CDR1 is DFQATT and CDR2 is SNEGSKA (reference sequence). DNA of the CDR3: TGCAGTGCTAGCTCCCCCATCGGGAGGCATAAGCAGTACCTC. It is translated as CSASSPIGRHKQYL.

The sample holds a few counts of this clonotype. A much larger clone lies one base from this, so it may be a read error. The chain carries TRBV4-2 and TRBJ1-2, with 12 bases matching TRBD1. Germline assignment: CDR1 LGHNA and CDR2 YNFKEQ. The CDR3 length is 17 residues. CDR3 in amino acids: CARSQFAGTGGRYGYTF. CDR3 nucleotides: TGTGCCCGCAGCCAATTCGCCGGGACAGGGGGCCGATATGGCTACACCTTC.

In the case of this clonotype: Relative to the germline gene, one junction end is altered; a read error may explain this. This chain uses TRBV6-2 or TRBV6-3 with TRBJ2-5, with D tentatively TRBD1 (6 bases). The better agreement between TRBJ2-1 and the DNA end casts doubt on the J call. The germline CDR1 and CDR2 sequences are MNHEY and SVGEGT. The length of the CDR3 is 17 residues. DNA of the CDR3: TGTACCAGCAGTTACAGGGTAGGGGGAGCAGGGGAAGAGACCCAGTTCTTC. It codes for CTSSYRVGGAGEETQFF.